The T cell receptor (beta chain) described here comes from a study of preoperative IRX-2 immunotherapy in early breast cancer. On this clone: Its ends do not fully match the called genes, so a read error is possible.

The CDR3 runs 12 residues. The V gene's germline CDR1 is MNHGY and CDR2 SAAAGT. Treatment defined: preoperative locoregional IRX-2 cytokine immunotherapy. Samples came from a phase Ib trial of preoperative locoregional IRX-2 cytokine immunotherapy. TCRdb's copy holds only in-frame clones and misses some; the assay was immunoSEQ multiplex PCR. The repertoire includes 25,000 to 30,000 clones, approximately 77% of them detected once, and under 7% sits in the top ten. The chain links TRBV6-8 to TRBJ2-3; possible D gene TRBD1, 6 bases. The TCR was taken from a human donor with breast cancer. The material was lymph node tissue, obtained after IRX-2 immunotherapy. The CDR3: CASRGNTDTQYF. CDR3 coding DNA: TGTGCTAGCAGGGGAAACACAGATACGCAGTATTTT.